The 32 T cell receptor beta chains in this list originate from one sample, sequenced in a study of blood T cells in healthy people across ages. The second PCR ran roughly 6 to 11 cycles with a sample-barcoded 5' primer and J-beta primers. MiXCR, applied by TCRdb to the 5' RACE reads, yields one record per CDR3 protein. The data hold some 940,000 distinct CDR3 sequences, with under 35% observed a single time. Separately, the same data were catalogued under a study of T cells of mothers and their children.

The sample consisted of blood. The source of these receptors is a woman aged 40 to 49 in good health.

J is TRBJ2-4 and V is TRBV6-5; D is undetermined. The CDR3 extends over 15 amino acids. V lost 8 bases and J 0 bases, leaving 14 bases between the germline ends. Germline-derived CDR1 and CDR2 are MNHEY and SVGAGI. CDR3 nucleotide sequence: TGTGCCAGCGCTCTAGGAGAACTAGCCAAAAACATTCAGTACTTC. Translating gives CASALGELAKNIQYF.

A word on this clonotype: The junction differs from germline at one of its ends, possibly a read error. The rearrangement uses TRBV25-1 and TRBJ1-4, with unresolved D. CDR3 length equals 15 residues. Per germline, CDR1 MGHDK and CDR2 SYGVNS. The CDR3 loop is CASSVSGFPGEKLFF. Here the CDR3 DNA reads TGTGCTAGCAGTGTATCCGGTTTCCCCGGCGAAAAACTGTTTTTT.

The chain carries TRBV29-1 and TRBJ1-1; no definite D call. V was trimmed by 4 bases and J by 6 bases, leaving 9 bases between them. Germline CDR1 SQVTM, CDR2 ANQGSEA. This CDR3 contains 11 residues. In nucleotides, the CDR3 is TGCAGCGTTGCGGGGTCGGCTGAAGCTTTCTTT. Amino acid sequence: CSVAGSAEAFF.

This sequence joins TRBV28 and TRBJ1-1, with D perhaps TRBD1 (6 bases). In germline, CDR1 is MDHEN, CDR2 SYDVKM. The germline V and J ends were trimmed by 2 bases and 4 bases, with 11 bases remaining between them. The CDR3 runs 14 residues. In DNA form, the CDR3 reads TGTGCCAGCAGTTTAAGGACAGACGGCACTGAAGCTTTCTTT. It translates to CASSLRTDGTEAFF.

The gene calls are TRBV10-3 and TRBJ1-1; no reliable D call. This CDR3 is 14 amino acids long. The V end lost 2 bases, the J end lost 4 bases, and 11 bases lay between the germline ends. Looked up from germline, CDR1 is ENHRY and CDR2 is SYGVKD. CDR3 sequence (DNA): TGTGCCATCAGTGAGAGGGCTTTTACCACTGAAGCTTTCTTT. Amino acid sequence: CAISERAFTTEAFF.

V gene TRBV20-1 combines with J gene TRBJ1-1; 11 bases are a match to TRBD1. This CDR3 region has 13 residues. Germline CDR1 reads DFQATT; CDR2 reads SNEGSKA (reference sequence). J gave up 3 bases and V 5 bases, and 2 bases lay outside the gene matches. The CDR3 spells CSAGQGADTEAFF. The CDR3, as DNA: TGCAGTGCTGGACAGGGGGCTGACACTGAAGCTTTCTTT.

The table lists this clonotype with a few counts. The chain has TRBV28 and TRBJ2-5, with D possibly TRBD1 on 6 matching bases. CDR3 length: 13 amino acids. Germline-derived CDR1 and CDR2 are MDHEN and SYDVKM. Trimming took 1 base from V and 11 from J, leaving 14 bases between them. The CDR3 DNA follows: TGTGCCAGCAGTTTATCGGCCCAGGGGAAGCAGTACTTC. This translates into CASSLSAQGKQYF.

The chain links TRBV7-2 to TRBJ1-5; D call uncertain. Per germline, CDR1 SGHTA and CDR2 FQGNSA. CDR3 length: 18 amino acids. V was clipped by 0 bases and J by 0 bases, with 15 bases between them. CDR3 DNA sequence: TGTGCCAGCAGCTTAGCGCTTTTGGCAGCCGATAGCAATCAGCCCCAGCATTTT. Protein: CASSLALLAADSNQPQHF.

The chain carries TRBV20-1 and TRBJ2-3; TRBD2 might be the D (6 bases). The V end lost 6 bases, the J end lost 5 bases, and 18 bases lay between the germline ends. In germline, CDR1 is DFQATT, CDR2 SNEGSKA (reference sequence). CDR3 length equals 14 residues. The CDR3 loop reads CSAHGPGVRDTQYF. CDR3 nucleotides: TGCAGTGCCCATGGTCCGGGGGTACGAGATACGCAGTATTTT.

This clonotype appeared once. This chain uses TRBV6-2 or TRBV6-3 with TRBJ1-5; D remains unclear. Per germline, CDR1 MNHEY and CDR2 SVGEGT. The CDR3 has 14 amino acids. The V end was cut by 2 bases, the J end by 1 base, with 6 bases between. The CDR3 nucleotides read TGTGCCAGCAGTTACATACAGAGCAATCAGCCCCAGCATTTT. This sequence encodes CASSYIQSNQPQHF.

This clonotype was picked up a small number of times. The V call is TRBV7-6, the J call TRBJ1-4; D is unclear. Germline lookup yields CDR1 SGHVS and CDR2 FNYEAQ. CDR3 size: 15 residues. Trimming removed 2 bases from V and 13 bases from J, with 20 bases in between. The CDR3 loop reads CASSLSDTASFGLFF. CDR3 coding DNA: TGTGCCAGCAGCTTAAGTGACACTGCATCGTTTGGACTGTTTTTT.

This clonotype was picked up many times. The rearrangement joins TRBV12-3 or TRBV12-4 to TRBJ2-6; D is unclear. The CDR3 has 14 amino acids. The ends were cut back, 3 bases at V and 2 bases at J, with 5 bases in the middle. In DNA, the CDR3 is TGTGCCAGCAGTTTGTTGACTGGGGCCAACGTCCTGACTTTC. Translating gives CASSLLTGANVLTF.

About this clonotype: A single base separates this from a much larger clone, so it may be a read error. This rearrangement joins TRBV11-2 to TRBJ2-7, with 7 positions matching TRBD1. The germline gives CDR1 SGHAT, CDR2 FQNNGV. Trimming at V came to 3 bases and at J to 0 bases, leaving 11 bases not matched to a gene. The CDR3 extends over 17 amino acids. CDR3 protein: CASSLLNRGQSSYEQYF. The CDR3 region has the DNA TGTGCCAGCAGCTTGCTTAATCGGGGACAGAGCTCCTACGAGCAGTACTTC. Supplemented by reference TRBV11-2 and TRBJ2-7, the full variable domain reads EAGVAQSPRYKIIEKRQSVAFWCNPISGHATLYWYQQILGQGPKLLIQFQNNGVVDDSQLPKDRFSAERLKGVDSTLKIQPAKLEDSAVYLCASSLLNRGQSSYEQYFGPGTRLTVT.

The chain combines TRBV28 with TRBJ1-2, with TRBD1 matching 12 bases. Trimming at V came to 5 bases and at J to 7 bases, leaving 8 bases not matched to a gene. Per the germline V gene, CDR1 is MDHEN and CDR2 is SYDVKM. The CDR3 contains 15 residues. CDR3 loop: CASSVPGQGAFGYTF. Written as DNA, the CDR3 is TGTGCCAGCAGTGTACCGGGACAGGGGGCGTTTGGCTACACCTTC.

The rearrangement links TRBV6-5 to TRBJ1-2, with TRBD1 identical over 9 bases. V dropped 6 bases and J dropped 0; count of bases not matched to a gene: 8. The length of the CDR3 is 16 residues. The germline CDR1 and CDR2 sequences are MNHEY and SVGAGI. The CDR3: CASSKGQGPTNYGYTF. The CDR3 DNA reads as TGTGCCAGCAGCAAAGGACAGGGGCCTACTAACTATGGCTACACCTTC.

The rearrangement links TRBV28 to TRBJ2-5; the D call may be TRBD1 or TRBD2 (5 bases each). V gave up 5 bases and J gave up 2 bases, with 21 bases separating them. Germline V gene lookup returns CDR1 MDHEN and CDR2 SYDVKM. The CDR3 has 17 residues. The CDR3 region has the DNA TGTGCCAGCAGTCTACCCCGGGGCAGGGCCGGTCAAGAGACCCAGTACTTC. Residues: CASSLPRGRAGQETQYF.

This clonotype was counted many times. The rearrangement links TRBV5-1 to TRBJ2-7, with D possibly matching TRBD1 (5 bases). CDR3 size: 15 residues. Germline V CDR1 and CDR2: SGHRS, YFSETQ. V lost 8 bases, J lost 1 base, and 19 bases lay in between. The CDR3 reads CARSDKGSFSYEQYF. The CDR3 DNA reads TGCGCCAGGAGTGATAAGGGGTCGTTTTCCTACGAGCAGTACTTC. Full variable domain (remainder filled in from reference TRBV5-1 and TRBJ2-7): KAGVTQTPRYLIKTRGQQVTLSCSPISGHRSVSWYQQTPGQGLQFLFEYFSETQRNKGNFPGRFSGRQFSNSRSEMNVSTLELGDSALYLCARSDKGSFSYEQYFGPGTRLTVT.

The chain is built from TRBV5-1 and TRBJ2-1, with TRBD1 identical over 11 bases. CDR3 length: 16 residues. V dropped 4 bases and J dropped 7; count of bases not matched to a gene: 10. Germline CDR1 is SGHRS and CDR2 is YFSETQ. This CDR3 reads CASSVDGTGGSNEQFF. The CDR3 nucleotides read TGCGCCAGCAGCGTCGACGGGACAGGGGGTAGTAATGAGCAGTTCTTC.

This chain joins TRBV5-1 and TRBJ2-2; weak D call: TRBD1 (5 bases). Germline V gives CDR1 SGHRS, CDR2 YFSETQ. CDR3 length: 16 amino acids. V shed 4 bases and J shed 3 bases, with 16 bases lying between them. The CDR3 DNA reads TGCGCCAGCAGCCCTGGGATCCAGGGCGACACCGGGGAGCTGTTTTTT. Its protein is CASSPGIQGDTGELFF.

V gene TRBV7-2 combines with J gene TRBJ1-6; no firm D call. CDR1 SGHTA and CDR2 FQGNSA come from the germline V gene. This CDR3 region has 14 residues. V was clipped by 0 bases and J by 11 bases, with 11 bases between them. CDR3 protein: CASSLARSLAPLHF. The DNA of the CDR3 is TGTGCCAGCAGCTTAGCCAGGTCTTTGGCACCCCTCCACTTT.

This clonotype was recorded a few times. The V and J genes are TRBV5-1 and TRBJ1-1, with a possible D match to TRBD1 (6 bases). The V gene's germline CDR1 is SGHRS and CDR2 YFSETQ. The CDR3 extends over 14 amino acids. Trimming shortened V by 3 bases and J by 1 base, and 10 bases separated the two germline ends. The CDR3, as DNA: TGCGCCAGCAGCTGGGACACACCGAACACTGAAGCTTTCTTT. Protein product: CASSWDTPNTEAFF.

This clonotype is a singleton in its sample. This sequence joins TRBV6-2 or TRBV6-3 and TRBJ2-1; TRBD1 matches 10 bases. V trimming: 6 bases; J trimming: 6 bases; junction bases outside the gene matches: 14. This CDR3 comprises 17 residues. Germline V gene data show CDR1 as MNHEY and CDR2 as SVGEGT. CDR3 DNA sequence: TGTGCCAGCAGCACTACCTTCCGGGACAGGGGACGCAATGAGCAGTTCTTC. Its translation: CASSTTFRDRGRNEQFF.

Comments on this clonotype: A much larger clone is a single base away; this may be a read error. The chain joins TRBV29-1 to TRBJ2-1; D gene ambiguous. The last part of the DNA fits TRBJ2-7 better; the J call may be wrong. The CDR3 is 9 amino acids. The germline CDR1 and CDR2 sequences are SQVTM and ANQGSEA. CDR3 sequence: CSLGYEQYF. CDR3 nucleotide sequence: TGCAGCCTTGGGTATGAGCAGTACTTC.

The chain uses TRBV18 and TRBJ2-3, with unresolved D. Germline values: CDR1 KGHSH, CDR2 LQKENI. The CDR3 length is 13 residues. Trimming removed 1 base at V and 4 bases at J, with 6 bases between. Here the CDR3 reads CASSPLQSDTQYF. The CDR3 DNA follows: TGTGCCAGCTCACCACTGCAATCAGATACGCAGTATTTT.

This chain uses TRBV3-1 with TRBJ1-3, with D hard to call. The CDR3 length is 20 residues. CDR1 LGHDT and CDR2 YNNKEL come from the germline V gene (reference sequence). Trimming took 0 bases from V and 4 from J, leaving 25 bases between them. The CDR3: CASSQEPPDAHVGLGNTIYF. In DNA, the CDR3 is TGTGCCAGCAGCCAAGAGCCTCCGGATGCCCATGTCGGGCTCGGAAACACCATATATTTT. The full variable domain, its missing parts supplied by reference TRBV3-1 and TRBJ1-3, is DTAVSQTPKYLVTQMGNDKSIKCEQNLGHDTMYWYKQDSKKFLKIMFSYNNKELIINETVPNRFSPKSPDKAHLNLHINSLELGDSAVYFCASSQEPPDAHVGLGNTIYFGEGSWLTVV.

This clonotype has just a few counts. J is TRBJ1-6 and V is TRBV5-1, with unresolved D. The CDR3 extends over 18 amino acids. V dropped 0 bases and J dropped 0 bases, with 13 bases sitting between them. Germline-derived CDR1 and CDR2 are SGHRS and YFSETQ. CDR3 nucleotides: TGCGCCAGCAGCTTGGTGGGGTTTACTAGCTCCTATAATTCACCCCTCCACTTT. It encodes CASSLVGFTSSYNSPLHF.

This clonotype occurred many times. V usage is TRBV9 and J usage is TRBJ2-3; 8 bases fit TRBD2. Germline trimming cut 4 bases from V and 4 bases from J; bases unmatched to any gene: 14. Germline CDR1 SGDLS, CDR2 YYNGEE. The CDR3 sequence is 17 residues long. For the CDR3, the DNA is TGTGCCAGCAGCCCGGCGCGGAGCGCGGGGGGTTCAGATACGCAGTATTTT. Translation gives CASSPARSAGGSDTQYF.

CDR3 nucleotide sequence: TGCGCCAGCAGCACGTTACCCCTGGGTAGCTCCTACGAGCAGTACTTC. Translation gives CASSTLPLGSSYEQYF. This chain joins TRBV5-1 and TRBJ2-7; D remains ambiguous. Trimming removed 4 bases at V and 0 bases at J, with 17 bases between. Germline V CDR1 and CDR2: SGHRS, YFSETQ. The CDR3 is 16 amino acids.

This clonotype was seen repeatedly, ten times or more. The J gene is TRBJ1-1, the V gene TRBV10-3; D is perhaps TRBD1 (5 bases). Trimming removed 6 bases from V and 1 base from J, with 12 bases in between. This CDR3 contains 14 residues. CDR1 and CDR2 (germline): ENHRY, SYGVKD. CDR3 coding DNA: TGTGCCATCAGCGGTCGGGGGGGGAACACTGAAGCTTTCTTT. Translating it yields CAISGRGGNTEAFF.

The CDR3: CSGGTDYHGYTF. CDR3 nucleotides: TGCAGCGGTGGGACTGACTACCATGGCTACACCTTC. This chain uses TRBV29-1 with TRBJ1-2, with a tentative D call TRBD1 (5 bases). The CDR3 is made up of 12 amino acids. V was cut by 7 bases and J by 6 bases, with 15 bases left in between. Germline CDR1 and CDR2: SQVTM and ANQGSEA.

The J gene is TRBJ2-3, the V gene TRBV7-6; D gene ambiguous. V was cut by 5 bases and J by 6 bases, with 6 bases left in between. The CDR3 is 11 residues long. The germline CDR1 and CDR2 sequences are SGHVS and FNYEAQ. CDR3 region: CASSDSDTQYF. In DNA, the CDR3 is TGTGCCAGCAGCGACTCCGATACGCAGTATTTT.

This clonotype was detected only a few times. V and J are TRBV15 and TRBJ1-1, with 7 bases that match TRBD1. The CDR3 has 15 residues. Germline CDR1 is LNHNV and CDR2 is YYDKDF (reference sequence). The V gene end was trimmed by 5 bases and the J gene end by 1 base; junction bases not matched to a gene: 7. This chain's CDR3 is CATSERQGRNTEAFF. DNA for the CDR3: TGTGCCACCAGCGAGAGACAGGGAAGGAACACTGAAGCTTTCTTT.